The 31 T cell receptor beta chains below were found in one sample sequenced in a study of T cells in Graves' hyperthyroidism and ophthalmopathy. Template material for amplifying TCR beta CDR3 regions consisted of RNA transcripts. Carried out on the TCR CDR3, a first-round RT-PCR used the HTBI primer set. TCRdb ran MiXCR on the multiplex PCR reads and lists one entry per CDR3 protein. The sample gives 550,000 to 800,000 distinct CDR3 sequences, around 15% of which show up once; around 8.1% is in the top ten. The sample comprised blood. Receptors were obtained from a man aged 18 to 30 with Graves' hyperthyroidism.

There are a few counts of this clonotype. The chain carries TRBV9 and TRBJ2-2, with TRBD1 matching 9 bases. Germline CDR1 is SGDLS and CDR2 is YYNGEE. This CDR3 has 15 residues. With 3 bases clipped from V and 4 bases from J, the junction kept 4 bases outside the gene matches. This CDR3 is CASSGQGGATGELFF. DNA of the CDR3: TGTGCCAGCAGCGGACAGGGGGGGGCCACCGGGGAGCTGTTTTTT.

This clonotype was seen ten or more times. The rearrangement uses TRBV24-1 and TRBJ1-2; possibly TRBD1 for D (5 bases). The germline V and J ends were trimmed by 4 bases and 8 bases, with 13 bases remaining between them. This CDR3 has 13 amino acids. Germline V gene sequence: CDR1 KGHDR, CDR2 SFDVKD. The CDR3: CATSEASGSGYTF. The CDR3 DNA sequence: TGTGCCACCAGTGAAGCATCAGGGAGCGGCTACACCTTC.

This clonotype was observed at least ten times. This chain links TRBV11-3 with TRBJ2-1; the D is unclear. Looked up from germline, CDR1 is SGHNT and CDR2 is YENEEA. V was pared by 7 bases and J by 1 base, with 8 bases between. This CDR3 is built from 13 residues. CDR3 DNA sequence: TGTGCCAGCACCACTTATTCCTACAATGAGCAGTTCTTC. It yields the protein CASTTYSYNEQFF. The full variable domain, rest sourced from reference TRBV11-3 and TRBJ2-1, is EAGVVQSPRYKIIEKKQPVAFWCNPISGHNTLYWYLQNLGQGPELLIRYENEEAVDDSQLPKDRFSAERLKGVDSTLKIQPAELGDSAVYLCASTTYSYNEQFFGPGTRLTVL.

This clonotype occurred a few times. The chain carries TRBV4-2 and TRBJ2-2; D gene ambiguous. Per the germline V gene, CDR1 is LGHNA and CDR2 is YNFKEQ. This CDR3 contains 16 residues. V gave up 0 bases and J gave up 0 bases, with 8 bases separating them. The CDR3 here is CASSQEVASNTGELFF. The CDR3 nucleotides are TGTGCCAGCAGCCAAGAGGTGGCGTCGAACACCGGGGAGCTGTTTTTT.

V usage is TRBV7-3 and J usage is TRBJ2-3; D is unclear. Trimming took 3 bases from V and 5 from J, leaving 15 bases between them. CDR1 and CDR2 from the germline V gene are SGHTA and FQGTGA. The CDR3 extends over 15 amino acids. Here the CDR3 DNA reads TGTGCCAGCAGCTTGGGCGTAACCCCGCGAGATACGCAGTATTTT. It is translated as CASSLGVTPRDTQYF.

A few counts support this clonotype. The chain has TRBV12-5 and TRBJ2-5; D call uncertain. CDR1 is LGHNT, CDR2 FRNRAP, per germline. The germline V and J ends were trimmed by 0 bases and 5 bases, with 4 bases remaining between them. CDR3 length: 12 residues. CDR3 coding DNA: TGTGCTAGTGGTTTGGTAAGGGAGACCCAGTACTTC. It translates to CASGLVRETQYF.

This clonotype was picked up many times. The genes are TRBV11-2 and TRBJ2-2, with a weak D call TRBD2 (5 bases). CDR3 length: 16 amino acids. The germline gives CDR1 SGHAT, CDR2 FQNNGV. The V end lost 3 bases, the J end lost 1 base, and 12 bases lay between the germline ends. The CDR3 reads CASSFSMGRNTGELFF. CDR3 nucleotides: TGTGCCAGCAGCTTCTCTATGGGGAGGAACACCGGGGAGCTGTTTTTT.

This clonotype was counted ten times or more. The V call is TRBV28, the J call TRBJ2-7, with unresolved D. This CDR3 has 11 residues. The V gene's germline CDR1 is MDHEN and CDR2 SYDVKM. Trimming took 6 bases from V and 8 from J, leaving 11 bases between them. CDR3: CASRPPAKQYF. As DNA, the CDR3 is TGTGCCAGCAGACCCCCGGCGAAGCAGTACTTC. The variable domain in full, with the rest retrieved from reference TRBV28 and TRBJ2-7, is DVKVTQSSRYLVKRTGEKVFLECVQDMDHENMFWYRQDPGLGLRLIYFSYDVKMKEKGDIPEGYSVSREKKERFSLILESASTNQTSMYLCASRPPAKQYFGPGTRLTVT.

This clonotype was seen many times. As DNA, the CDR3 is TGTGCCAGCTCACCACCTGTCGGAGAGACCCAGTACTTC. This encodes CASSPPVGETQYF. This rearrangement joins TRBV18 to TRBJ2-5; no clear D. CDR1 and CDR2 (germline): KGHSH, LQKENI. Trimming took off 0 bases at V and 4 bases at J, with 6 bases between the two ends. This CDR3 has 13 residues.

This clonotype turned up a few times. V usage is TRBV6-9 and J usage is TRBJ2-6; no reliable D call. Germline loops: CDR1 MNHGY, CDR2 SVAAGI. The V gene lost 4 bases and the J gene lost 3 bases, with 7 bases spanning the gap. CDR3 length equals 14 residues. CDR3: CASSSLGGANVLTF. The CDR3, as DNA: TGTGCCAGCAGTTCCTTGGGTGGGGCCAACGTCCTGACTTTC.

The chain links TRBV28 to TRBJ2-7, with no clear D. Trimming shortened V by 11 bases and J by 7 bases, and 21 bases separated the two germline ends. Germline V gene sequence: CDR1 MDHEN, CDR2 SYDVKM. The CDR3 spans 13 residues. The CDR3 region is CARSRGNLGEQYF. In nucleotides, the CDR3 is TGTGCCCGATCACGAGGAAATTTAGGAGAGCAGTACTTC.

This clonotype was recorded a few times. V gene TRBV4-3 combines with J gene TRBJ1-1; possibly TRBD1 for D (5 bases). Germline CDR1 is LGHNA and CDR2 is YSLEER. This CDR3 comprises 14 residues. Trimming cost V 1 base and J 7 bases, with 13 bases left between them. CDR3 residues: CASSQAVRGDEAFF. CDR3 nucleotide sequence: TGCGCCAGCAGCCAAGCTGTGAGGGGCGATGAAGCTTTCTTT.

The chain recombines TRBV27 with TRBJ2-7; D is uncertain. Looked up from germline, CDR1 is MNHEY and CDR2 is SMNVEV (reference sequence). The CDR3 contains 13 residues. The V end lost 8 bases, the J end lost 5 bases, and 16 bases lay between the germline ends. The CDR3 loop reads CASSSIGSHEQYF. The CDR3 DNA follows: TGTGCCAGCTCCTCCATCGGATCCCACGAGCAGTACTTC.

The sample holds a few counts of this clonotype. One junction end does not reproduce the germline sequence, and a read error may be involved. V gene TRBV11-2 combines with J gene TRBJ1-6, with D perhaps matching TRBD1 (5 bases). Germline lookup yields CDR1 SGHAT and CDR2 FQNNGV. CDR3 length: 15 amino acids. The CDR3 loop is CASSQDLQGGSPLHF. In DNA form, the CDR3 reads TGCGCCAGCAGCCAAGATTTGCAGGGAGGATCACCCCTCCACTTT.

Points on this clonotype: Given a much more abundant clone one base away, this may be a read error. The chain recombines TRBV7-8 with TRBJ1-3, with D unresolved. Trimming removed 4 bases from V and 0 bases from J, with 7 bases in between. This CDR3 comprises 14 residues. Per the germline V gene, CDR1 is SGHVS and CDR2 is FQNEAQ. CDR3 DNA: TGTGCCAGCAGCTCGGGGTTCTCTGGAAACACCATATATTTT. Translation gives CASSSGFSGNTIYF. Full variable domain (outside the CDR3, taken from reference TRBV7-8 and TRBJ1-3): GAGVSQSPRYKVAKRGQDVALRCDPISGHVSLFWYQQALGQGPEFLTYFQNEAQLDKSGLPSDRFFAERPEGSVSTLKIQRTQQEDSAVYLCASSSGFSGNTIYFGEGSWLTVV.

This clonotype was observed at least ten times. The CDR3 protein is CASSGQGAVGTEAFF. In DNA, the CDR3 is TGTGCCAGCAGTGGACAGGGGGCCGTCGGCACTGAAGCTTTCTTT. The V gene is TRBV2, the J gene TRBJ1-1; 10 bases are a match to TRBD1. After removal of 4 bases from V and 4 bases from J, the junction contained 6 bases not matched to a gene. The CDR3 totals 15 residues. Germline-derived CDR1 and CDR2 are SNHLY and FYNNEI.

This clonotype has more than one count but fewer than ten. The chain links TRBV2 to TRBJ1-6; D gene ambiguous. The CDR3 runs 12 residues. Germline CDR1 and CDR2: SNHLY and FYNNEI. V gave up 3 bases and J gave up 9 bases, with 6 bases separating them. DNA for the CDR3: TGTGCCAGCAGTGACCAAGCTTCACCCCTCCACTTT. It encodes CASSDQASPLHF.

There are a few counts of this clonotype. The rearrangement uses TRBV9 and TRBJ2-7, with D perhaps matching TRBD2 (5 bases). CDR1 is SGDLS and CDR2 is YYNGEE in the germline V gene. CDR3 size: 15 residues. Deletions cut 0 bases from V and 6 bases from J, with 16 bases between. The DNA for the CDR3 is TGTGCCAGCAGCGTAGGGGCCTCTAGCTATTCCGAGCAGTACTTC. It yields the protein CASSVGASSYSEQYF.

This clonotype was counted only a few times. This rearrangement joins TRBV4-1 to TRBJ2-7; D is possibly TRBD1 or TRBD2 (5 bases each). With 2 bases removed from V and 8 bases from J, the gap between germline ends came to 16 bases. The CDR3 extends over 14 amino acids. Germline V lookup: CDR1 MGHRA, CDR2 YSYEKL. The CDR3 loop reads CASSQLGDVAKQYF. The DNA for the CDR3 is TGCGCCAGCAGCCAACTCGGGGACGTTGCCAAGCAGTACTTC.

The sample holds many counts of this clonotype. J is TRBJ2-7 and V is TRBV28; D could derive from TRBD1 or TRBD2 (5 bases each). The CDR3 length is 12 residues. V lost 6 bases, J lost 6 bases, and 12 bases lay in between. CDR1 and CDR2 from the germline V gene are MDHEN and SYDVKM. CDR3 bases: TGTGCCAGCAGGGACCGGGACGCCGAGCAGTACTTC. This sequence encodes CASRDRDAEQYF.

This chain connects TRBV7-9 to TRBJ2-1; weak D call: TRBD1 (5 bases). V lost 7 bases and J lost 6, with 10 bases in between. Germline V gene data show CDR1 as SEHNR and CDR2 as FQNEAQ (reference sequence). The CDR3 extends over 12 amino acids. This chain's CDR3 is CASILRGNEQFF. CDR3 DNA sequence: TGTGCCAGCATCCTAAGGGGCAATGAGCAGTTCTTC. Supplemented by reference TRBV7-9 and TRBJ2-1, the full variable domain reads DTGVSQNPRHKITKRGQNVTFRCDPISEHNRLYWYRQTLGQGPEFLTYFQNEAQLEKSRLLSDRFSAERPKGSFSTLEIQRTEQGDSAMYLCASILRGNEQFFGPGTRLTVL.

The CDR3, as DNA: TGTGCCAGCAGATATTCGACTAGCGGTGTAGGCACCTACGAGCAGTACTTC. It yields the protein CASRYSTSGVGTYEQYF. The rearrangement joins TRBV28 to TRBJ2-7, with 9 bases aligning to TRBD2. Germline CDR1 and CDR2: MDHEN and SYDVKM. V lost 6 bases and J lost 2; bases outside the gene matches: 14. The CDR3 consists of 17 residues.

This clonotype appeared a few times. The chain uses TRBV7-9 and TRBJ2-3; D may be TRBD2 (6 bases). The CDR3 contains 16 residues. Germline values: CDR1 SEHNR, CDR2 FQNEAQ (reference sequence). V dropped 3 bases and J dropped 5 bases, with 18 bases sitting between them. CDR3 in DNA: TGTGCCAGCAGCTTGAATCGGAGGGGCGCGGGAGATACGCAGTATTTT. This sequence encodes CASSLNRRGAGDTQYF.

This clonotype appeared many times. The V call is TRBV27, the J call TRBJ2-3, with TRBD2 identical over 7 bases. Germline loops: CDR1 MNHEY, CDR2 SMNVEV (reference sequence). The V and J ends lost 2 bases and 3 bases, in that order; junction bases with no gene match: 11. CDR3 size: 17 residues. The CDR3, as DNA: TGTGCCAGCAGTTTAACCTCCACTAGCGTAGGGACAGATACGCAGTATTTT. This gives the protein CASSLTSTSVGTDTQYF.

This clonotype appeared a few times. This chain joins TRBV14 and TRBJ2-7, with 8 bases aligning to TRBD1. Per the germline V gene, CDR1 is SGHDN and CDR2 is FVKESK. The CDR3 is 16 amino acids. The junction had 5 bases not matched to a gene; V was cut back by 0 bases and J by 1 base. The CDR3 nucleotides read TGTGCCAGCAGCCAAGATTGGGGACAGGCGTCCTACGAGCAGTACTTC. This translates into CASSQDWGQASYEQYF.

This clonotype was counted many times. The chain has TRBV28 and TRBJ2-7; D unclear. Germline V gene data show CDR1 as MDHEN and CDR2 as SYDVKM. CDR3 length equals 13 residues. The V and J ends lost 2 bases and 3 bases respectively, with 8 bases between them. CDR3 protein: CASSLTRIYEQYF. DNA of the CDR3: TGTGCCAGCAGTTTAACCCGGATCTACGAGCAGTACTTC. The variable domain in full, with the rest retrieved from reference TRBV28 and TRBJ2-7, is DVKVTQSSRYLVKRTGEKVFLECVQDMDHENMFWYRQDPGLGLRLIYFSYDVKMKEKGDIPEGYSVSREKKERFSLILESASTNQTSMYLCASSLTRIYEQYFGPGTRLTVT.

The chain links TRBV6-2 or TRBV6-3 to TRBJ2-4; TRBD2 agrees at 9 bases. Germline loops: CDR1 MNHEY, CDR2 SVGEGT. This CDR3 comprises 16 residues. J was trimmed by 2 bases and V by 4 bases; bases with no gene match: 6. The CDR3: CASSLGTSFTKNIQYF. The CDR3 DNA reads TGTGCCAGCAGTTTAGGGACTAGCTTCACCAAAAACATTCAGTACTTC.

In its sample, this clonotype was seen many times. The chain employs TRBV28 and TRBJ2-3; possible D gene TRBD2, 5 bases. Trimming took off 7 bases at V and 5 bases at J, with 10 bases between the two ends. The CDR3 is 12 amino acids. Looked up from germline, CDR1 is MDHEN and CDR2 is SYDVKM. The CDR3 region is CASTERVDTQYF. The CDR3 DNA reads as TGTGCCAGCACCGAGAGGGTAGATACGCAGTATTTT.

This chain links TRBV4-2 with TRBJ2-7; D is perhaps TRBD1 or TRBD2 (5 bases each). CDR1 and CDR2 from the germline V gene are LGHNA and YNFKEQ. The CDR3 length is 15 residues. Trimming left V 0 bases short and J 2 bases short, with 11 bases between. The CDR3 coding sequence is TGTGCCAGCAGCCAAGACTACGGGGCCGCCTACGAGCAGTACTTC. The encoded protein is CASSQDYGAAYEQYF.

The J gene is TRBJ2-1, the V gene TRBV28, with D possibly being TRBD2 (5 bases). CDR3 size: 13 residues. Per germline, CDR1 MDHEN and CDR2 SYDVKM. V was trimmed by 6 bases and J by 8 bases, leaving 14 bases between them. The CDR3 protein is CASSSRGFHEQFF. The CDR3 DNA is TGTGCCAGCAGCTCCCGAGGGTTCCATGAGCAGTTCTTC.

This clonotype has ten or more counts. The V call is TRBV3-1, the J call TRBJ2-7; 8 nucleotides line up with TRBD1. CDR1 is LGHDT, CDR2 YNNKEL, per germline (reference sequence). The CDR3 is 14 amino acids. Trimming cost V 5 bases and J 5 bases; bases outside gene matches: 8. CDR3 DNA sequence: TGTGCCAGCAGCAGGACAGGGACCAGCCACGAGCAGTACTTC. Its protein product is CASSRTGTSHEQYF.